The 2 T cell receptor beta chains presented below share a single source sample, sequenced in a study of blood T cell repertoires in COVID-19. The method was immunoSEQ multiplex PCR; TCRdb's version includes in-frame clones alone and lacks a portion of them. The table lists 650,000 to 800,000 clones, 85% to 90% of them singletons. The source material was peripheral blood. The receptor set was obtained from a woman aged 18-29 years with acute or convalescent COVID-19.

CDR3 nucleotide sequence: TGTGCCAGCAGCGCTCCAAGGGGGTCTGGAAACACCATATATTTT. Its translation: CASSAPRGSGNTIYF. The genes are TRBV7-3 and TRBJ1-3; a possible D gene is TRBD1 (6 bases). The ends were cut back, 5 bases at V and 1 base at J, with 12 bases in the middle. The length of the CDR3 is 15 residues. Germline-derived CDR1 and CDR2 are SGHTA and FQGTGA.

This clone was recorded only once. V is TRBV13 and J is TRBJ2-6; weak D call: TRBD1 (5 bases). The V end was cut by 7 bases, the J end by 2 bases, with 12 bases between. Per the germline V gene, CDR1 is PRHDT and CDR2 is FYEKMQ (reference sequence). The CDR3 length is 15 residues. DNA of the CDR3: TGTGCCAGCATCGACAGTGCTACTGGGGCCAACGTCCTGACTTTC. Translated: CASIDSATGANVLTF.